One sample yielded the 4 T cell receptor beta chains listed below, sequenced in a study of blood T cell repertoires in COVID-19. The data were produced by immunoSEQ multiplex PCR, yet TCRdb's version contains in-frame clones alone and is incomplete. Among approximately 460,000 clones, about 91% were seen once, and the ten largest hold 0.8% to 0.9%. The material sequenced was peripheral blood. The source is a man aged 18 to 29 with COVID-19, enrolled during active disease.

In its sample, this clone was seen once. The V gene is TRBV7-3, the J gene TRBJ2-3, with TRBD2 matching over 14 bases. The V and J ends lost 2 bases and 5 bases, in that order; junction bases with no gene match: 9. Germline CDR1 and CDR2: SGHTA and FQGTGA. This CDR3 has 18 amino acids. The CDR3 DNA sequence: TGTGCCAGCAGCTTAGGGGGCTGGACTAGCGGGAGGAAAGATACGCAGTATTTT. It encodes CASSLGGWTSGRKDTQYF. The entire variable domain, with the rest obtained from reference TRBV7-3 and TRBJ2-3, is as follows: GAGVSQTPSNKVTEKGKYVELRCDPISGHTALYWYRQSLGQGPEFLIYFQGTGAADDSGLPNDRFFAVRPEGSVSTLKIQRTERGDSAVYLCASSLGGWTSGRKDTQYFGPGTRLTVL.

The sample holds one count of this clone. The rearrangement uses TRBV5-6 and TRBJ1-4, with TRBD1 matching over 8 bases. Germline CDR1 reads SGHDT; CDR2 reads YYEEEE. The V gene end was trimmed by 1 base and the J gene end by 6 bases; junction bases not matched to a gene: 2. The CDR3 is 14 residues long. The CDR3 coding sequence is TGTGCCAGCAGCTTGTCAGGGGGCTATGAAAAACTGTTTTTT. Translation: CASSLSGGYEKLFF.

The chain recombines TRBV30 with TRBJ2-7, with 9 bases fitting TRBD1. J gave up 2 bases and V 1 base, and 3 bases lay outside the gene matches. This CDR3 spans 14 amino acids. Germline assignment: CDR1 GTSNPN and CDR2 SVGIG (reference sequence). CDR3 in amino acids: CAWSAGTGTYEQYF. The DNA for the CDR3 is TGTGCCTGGAGTGCCGGGACAGGGACCTACGAGCAGTACTTC.

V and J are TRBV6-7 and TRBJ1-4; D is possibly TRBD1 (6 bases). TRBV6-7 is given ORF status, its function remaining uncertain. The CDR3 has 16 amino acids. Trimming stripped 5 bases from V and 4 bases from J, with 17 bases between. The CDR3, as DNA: TGTGCCAGCAGTCCGGAATCAGGGGAAGTTAATGAAAAACTGTTTTTT. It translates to CASSPESGEVNEKLFF.